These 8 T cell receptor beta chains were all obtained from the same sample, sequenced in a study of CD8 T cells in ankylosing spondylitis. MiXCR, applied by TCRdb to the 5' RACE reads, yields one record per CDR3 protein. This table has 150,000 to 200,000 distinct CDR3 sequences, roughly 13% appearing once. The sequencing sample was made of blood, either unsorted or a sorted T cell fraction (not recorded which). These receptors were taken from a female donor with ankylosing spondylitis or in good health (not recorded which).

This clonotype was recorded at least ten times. CDR3 bases: TGTGCCACGCAGGGGAGGTTTCGGGACACCATATATTTT. It yields the protein CATQGRFRDTIYF. This chain uses TRBV7-8 with TRBJ1-3; a possible D gene is TRBD1 (6 bases). V was cut by 10 bases and J by 8 bases, with 18 bases left in between. This CDR3 has 13 amino acids. CDR1 is SGHVS and CDR2 is FQNEAQ in the germline V gene.

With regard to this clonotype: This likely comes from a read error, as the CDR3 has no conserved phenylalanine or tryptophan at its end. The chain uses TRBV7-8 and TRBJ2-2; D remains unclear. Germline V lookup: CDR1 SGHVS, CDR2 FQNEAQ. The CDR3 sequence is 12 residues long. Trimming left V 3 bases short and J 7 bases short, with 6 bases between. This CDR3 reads CASSLGNGELFL. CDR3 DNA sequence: TGTGCCAGCAGCTTGGGGAACGGGGAGCTGTTTCTT.

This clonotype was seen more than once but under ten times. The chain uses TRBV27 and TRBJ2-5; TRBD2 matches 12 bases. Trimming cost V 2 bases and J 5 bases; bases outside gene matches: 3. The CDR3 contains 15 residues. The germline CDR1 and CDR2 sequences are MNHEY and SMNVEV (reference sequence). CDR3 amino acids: CASSLLAGGKETQYF. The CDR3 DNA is TGTGCCAGCAGTTTACTAGCGGGAGGGAAGGAGACCCAGTACTTC.

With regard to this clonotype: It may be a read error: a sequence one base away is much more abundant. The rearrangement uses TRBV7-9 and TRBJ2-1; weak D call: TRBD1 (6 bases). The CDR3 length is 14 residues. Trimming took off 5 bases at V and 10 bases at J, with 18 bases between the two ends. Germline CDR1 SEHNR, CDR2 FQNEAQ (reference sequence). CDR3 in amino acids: CASSHPDRLREQFF. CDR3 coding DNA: TGTGCCAGCAGCCATCCCGACAGGTTACGGGAGCAGTTCTTC.

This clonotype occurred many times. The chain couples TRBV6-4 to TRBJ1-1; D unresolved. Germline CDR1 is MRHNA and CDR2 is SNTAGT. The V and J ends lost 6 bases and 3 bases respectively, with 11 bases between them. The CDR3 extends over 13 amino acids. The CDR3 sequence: CASSQTWDTEAFF. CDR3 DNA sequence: TGTGCCAGCAGCCAGACATGGGACACTGAAGCTTTCTTT.

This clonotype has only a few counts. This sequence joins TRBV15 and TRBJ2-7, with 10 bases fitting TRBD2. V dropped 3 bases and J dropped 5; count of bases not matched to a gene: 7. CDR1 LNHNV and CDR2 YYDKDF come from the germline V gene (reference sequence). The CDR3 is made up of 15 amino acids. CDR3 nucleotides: TGTGCCACCAGCAGGGGCAGCGGGAGGGCCCACGAGCAGTACTTC. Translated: CATSRGSGRAHEQYF.

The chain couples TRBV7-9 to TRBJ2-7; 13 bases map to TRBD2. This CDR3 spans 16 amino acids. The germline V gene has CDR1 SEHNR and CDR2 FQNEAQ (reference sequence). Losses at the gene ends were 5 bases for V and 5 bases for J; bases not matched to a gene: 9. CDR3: CASSPYTSGRAHEQYF. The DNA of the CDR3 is TGTGCCAGCAGCCCTTATACTAGCGGGAGGGCCCACGAGCAGTACTTC.

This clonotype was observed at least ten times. CDR3 region: CAISESTGRAEAFF. The CDR3, as DNA: TGTGCCATCAGTGAGTCGACTGGCAGGGCTGAAGCTTTCTTT. The chain couples TRBV10-3 to TRBJ1-1; tentatively, D is TRBD1 (5 bases). The CDR3 consists of 14 residues. CDR1 ENHRY and CDR2 SYGVKD come from the germline V gene. Trimming left V 0 bases short and J 6 bases short, with 11 bases between.